This T cell receptor beta chain was captured by sequencing in a study of cytomegalovirus exposure and HLA in healthy donors. Amplification used 60 Vbeta primers and 13 Jbeta primers. The table came from immunoSEQ multiplex PCR; TCRdb's copy has only in-frame clones and leaves some out. Of some 180,000 clones listed, about 80% were seen once; the top ten hold 4.4%. Germline CDR1 SGHRS, CDR2 YFSETQ. Trimming took 4 bases from V and 5 from J; bases not matched to a gene: 9. The CDR3 totals 16 residues. General study points: 16,951 TCR beta sequences were associated with HLA alleles at 0.05 false discovery rate in a later analysis.

A word on this clone: Its antigen is as yet unknown.

The sample consisted of PBMCs. This chain uses TRBV5-1 with TRBJ2-5, with 12 bases fitting TRBD2. This TCR derives from a woman younger than 45 in good health and CMV-seropositive. In DNA, the CDR3 is TGCGCCAGCAGCGCTAGAACTAGCGGGAGGTGGGAGACCCAGTACTTC. Translating it yields CASSARTSGRWETQYF.